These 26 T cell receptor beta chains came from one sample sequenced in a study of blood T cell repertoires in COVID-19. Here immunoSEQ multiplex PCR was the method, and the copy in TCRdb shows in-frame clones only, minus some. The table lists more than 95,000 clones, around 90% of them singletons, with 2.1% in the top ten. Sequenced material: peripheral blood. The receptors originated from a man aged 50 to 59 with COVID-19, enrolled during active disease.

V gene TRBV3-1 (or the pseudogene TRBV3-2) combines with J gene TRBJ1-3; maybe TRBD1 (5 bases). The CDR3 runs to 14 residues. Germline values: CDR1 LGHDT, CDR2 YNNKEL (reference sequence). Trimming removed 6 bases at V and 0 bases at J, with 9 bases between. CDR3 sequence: CASRGTDSGNTIYF. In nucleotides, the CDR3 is TGTGCCAGCAGAGGGACTGACTCTGGAAACACCATATATTTT.

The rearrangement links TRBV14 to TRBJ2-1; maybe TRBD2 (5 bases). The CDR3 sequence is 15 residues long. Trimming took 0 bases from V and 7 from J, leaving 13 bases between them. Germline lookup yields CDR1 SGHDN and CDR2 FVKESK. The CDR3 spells CASSQEATRRNEQFF. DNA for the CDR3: TGTGCCAGCAGCCAAGAAGCAACTAGAAGGAATGAGCAGTTCTTC.

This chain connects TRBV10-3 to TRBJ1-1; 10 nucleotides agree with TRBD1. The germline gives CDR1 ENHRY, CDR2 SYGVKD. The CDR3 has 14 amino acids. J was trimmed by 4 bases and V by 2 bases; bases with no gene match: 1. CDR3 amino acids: CAISEGQGGTEAFF. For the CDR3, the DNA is TGTGCCATCAGTGAGGGACAGGGGGGCACTGAAGCTTTCTTT.

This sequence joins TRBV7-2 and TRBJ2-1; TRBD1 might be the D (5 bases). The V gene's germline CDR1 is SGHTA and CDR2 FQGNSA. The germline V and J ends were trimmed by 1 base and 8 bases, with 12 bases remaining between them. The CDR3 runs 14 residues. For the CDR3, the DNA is TGTGCCAGCAGCTTAGTCCAGGGTTTGGATGAGCAGTTCTTC. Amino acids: CASSLVQGLDEQFF. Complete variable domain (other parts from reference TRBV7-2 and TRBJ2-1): GAGVSQSPSNKVTEKGKDVELRCDPISGHTALYWYRQSLGQGLEFLIYFQGNSAPDKSGLPSDRFSAERTGGSVSTLTIQRTQQEDSAVYLCASSLVQGLDEQFFGPGTRLTVL.

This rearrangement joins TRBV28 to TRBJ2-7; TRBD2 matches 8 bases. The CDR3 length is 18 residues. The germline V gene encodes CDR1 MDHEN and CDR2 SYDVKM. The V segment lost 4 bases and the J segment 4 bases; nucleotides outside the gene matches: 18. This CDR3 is CASSYPRGTSGAFYEQYF. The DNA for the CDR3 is TGTGCCAGCAGTTACCCCCGTGGAACTAGCGGCGCATTTTACGAGCAGTACTTC.

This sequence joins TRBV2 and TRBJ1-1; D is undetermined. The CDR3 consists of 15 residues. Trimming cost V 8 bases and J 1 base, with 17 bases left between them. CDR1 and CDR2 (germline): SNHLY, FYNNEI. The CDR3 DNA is TGTGCCAGCCACCCCCCGGGTCACCCGAACACTGAAGCTTTCTTT. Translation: CASHPPGHPNTEAFF.

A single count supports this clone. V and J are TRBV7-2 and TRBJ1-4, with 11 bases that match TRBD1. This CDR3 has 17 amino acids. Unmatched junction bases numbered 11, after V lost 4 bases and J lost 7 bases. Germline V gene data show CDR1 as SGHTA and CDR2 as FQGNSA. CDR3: CASSWGQGGLKGEKLFF. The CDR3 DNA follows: TGTGCCAGCAGCTGGGGACAGGGGGGTCTAAAAGGTGAAAAACTGTTTTTT.

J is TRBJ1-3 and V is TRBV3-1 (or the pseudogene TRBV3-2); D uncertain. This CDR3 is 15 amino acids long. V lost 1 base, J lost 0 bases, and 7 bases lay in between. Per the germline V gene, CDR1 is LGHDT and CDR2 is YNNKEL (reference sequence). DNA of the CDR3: TGTGCCAGCAGCCAAGTTCCGAGCTCTGGAAACACCATATATTTT. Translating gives CASSQVPSSGNTIYF.

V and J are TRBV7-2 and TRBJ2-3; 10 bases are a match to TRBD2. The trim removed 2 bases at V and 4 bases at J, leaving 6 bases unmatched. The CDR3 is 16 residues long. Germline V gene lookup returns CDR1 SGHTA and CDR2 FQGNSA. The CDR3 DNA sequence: TGTGCCAGCAGCTTAATCAGCGGGAGGGCATCAGATACGCAGTATTTT. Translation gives CASSLISGRASDTQYF.

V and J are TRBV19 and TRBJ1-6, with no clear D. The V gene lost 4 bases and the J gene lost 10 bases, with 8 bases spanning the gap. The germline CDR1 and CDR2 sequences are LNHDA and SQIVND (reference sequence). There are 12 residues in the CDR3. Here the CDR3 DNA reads TGTGCCAGTAGTACCTCGGGATCACCCCTCCACTTT. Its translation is CASSTSGSPLHF.

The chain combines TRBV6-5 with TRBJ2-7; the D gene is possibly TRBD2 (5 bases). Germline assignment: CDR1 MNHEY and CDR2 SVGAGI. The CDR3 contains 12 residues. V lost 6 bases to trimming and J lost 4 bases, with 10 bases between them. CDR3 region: CASRLRGYEQYF. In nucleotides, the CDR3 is TGTGCCAGCAGGCTTCGGGGTTACGAGCAGTACTTC.

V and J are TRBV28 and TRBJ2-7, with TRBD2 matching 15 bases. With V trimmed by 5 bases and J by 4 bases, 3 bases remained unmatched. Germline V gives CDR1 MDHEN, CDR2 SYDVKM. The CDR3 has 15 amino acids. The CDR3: CASSKGLAGGYEQYV. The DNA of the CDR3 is TGTGCCAGCAGTAAGGGACTAGCGGGAGGATACGAGCAGTACGTC.

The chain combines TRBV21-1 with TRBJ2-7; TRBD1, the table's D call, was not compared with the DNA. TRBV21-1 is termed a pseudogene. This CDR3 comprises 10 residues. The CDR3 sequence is CASKGDEQYV. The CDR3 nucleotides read TGTGCCAGCAAGGGGGACGAGCAGTACGTC.

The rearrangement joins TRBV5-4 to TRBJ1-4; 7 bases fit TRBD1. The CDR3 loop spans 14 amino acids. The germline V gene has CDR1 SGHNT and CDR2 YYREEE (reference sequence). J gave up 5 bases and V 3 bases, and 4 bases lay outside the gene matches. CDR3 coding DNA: TGTGCCAGCAGCTCGGGACAGTTGAATGAAAAACTGTTTTTT. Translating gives CASSSGQLNEKLFF.

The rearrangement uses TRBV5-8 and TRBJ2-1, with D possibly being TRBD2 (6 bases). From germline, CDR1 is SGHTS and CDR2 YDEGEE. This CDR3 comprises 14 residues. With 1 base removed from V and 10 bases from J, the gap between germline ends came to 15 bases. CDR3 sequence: CASSLLGGSREQFF. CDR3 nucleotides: TGTGCCAGCAGCTTGTTGGGAGGCTCCCGAGAGCAGTTCTTC. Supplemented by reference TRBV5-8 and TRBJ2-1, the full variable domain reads EAGVTQSPTHLIKTRGQQATLRCSPISGHTSVYWYQQALGLGLQFLLWYDEGEERNRGNFPPRFSGRQFPNYSSELNVNALELEDSALYLCASSLLGGSREQFFGPGTRLTVL.

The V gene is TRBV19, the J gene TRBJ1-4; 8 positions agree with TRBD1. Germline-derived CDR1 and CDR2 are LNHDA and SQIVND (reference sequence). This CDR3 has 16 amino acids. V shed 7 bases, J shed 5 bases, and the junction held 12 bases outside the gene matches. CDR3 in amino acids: CASTALPGQENEKLFF. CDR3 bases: TGTGCCAGTACCGCCCTCCCGGGACAGGAGAATGAAAAACTGTTTTTT. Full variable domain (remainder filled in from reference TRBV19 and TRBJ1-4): DGGITQSPKYLFRKEGQNVTLSCEQNLNHDAMYWYRQDPGQGLRLIYYSQIVNDFQKGDIAEGYSVSREKKESFPLTVTSAQKNPTAFYLCASTALPGQENEKLFFGSGTQLSVL.

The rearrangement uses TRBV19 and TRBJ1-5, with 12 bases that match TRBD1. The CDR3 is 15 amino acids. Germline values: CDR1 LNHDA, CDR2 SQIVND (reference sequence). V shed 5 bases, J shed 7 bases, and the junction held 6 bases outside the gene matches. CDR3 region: CASSGTGGFGQPQHF. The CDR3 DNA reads TGTGCCAGTAGTGGGACAGGGGGCTTCGGACAGCCCCAGCATTTT.

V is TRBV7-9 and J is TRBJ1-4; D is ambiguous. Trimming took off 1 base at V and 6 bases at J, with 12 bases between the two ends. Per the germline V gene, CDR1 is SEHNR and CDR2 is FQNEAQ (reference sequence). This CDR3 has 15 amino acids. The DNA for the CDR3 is TGTGCCAGCAGCTTAGGAAGCGGGTTTGATGAAAAACTGTTTTTT. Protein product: CASSLGSGFDEKLFF.

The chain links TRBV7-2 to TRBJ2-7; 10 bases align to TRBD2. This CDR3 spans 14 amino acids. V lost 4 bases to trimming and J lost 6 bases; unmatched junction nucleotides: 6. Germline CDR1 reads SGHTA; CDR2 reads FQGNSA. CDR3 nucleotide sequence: TGTGCCAGCAGCTCCAGCGGGAGGGCCGTCGAGCAGTACTTC. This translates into CASSSSGRAVEQYF.

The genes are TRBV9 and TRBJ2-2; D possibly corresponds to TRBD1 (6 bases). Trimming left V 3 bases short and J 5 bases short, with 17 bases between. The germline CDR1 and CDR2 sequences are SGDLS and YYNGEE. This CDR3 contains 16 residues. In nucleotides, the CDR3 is TGTGCCAGCAGCGCCATTACAGGGATGGGGACCGGGGAGCTGTTTTTT. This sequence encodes CASSAITGMGTGELFF.

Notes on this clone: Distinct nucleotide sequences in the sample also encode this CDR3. CDR3 bases: TGTGCCAGTAAGGCCTCGGGGGTTCGGGGCAATCAGCCCCAGCATTTT. Amino acids: CASKASGVRGNQPQHF. The chain joins TRBV19 to TRBJ1-5, with TRBD1 as a possible D gene (5 bases). This CDR3 has 16 amino acids. V shed 7 bases and J shed 2 bases, with 18 bases lying between them. The germline CDR1 and CDR2 sequences are LNHDA and SQIVND (reference sequence).

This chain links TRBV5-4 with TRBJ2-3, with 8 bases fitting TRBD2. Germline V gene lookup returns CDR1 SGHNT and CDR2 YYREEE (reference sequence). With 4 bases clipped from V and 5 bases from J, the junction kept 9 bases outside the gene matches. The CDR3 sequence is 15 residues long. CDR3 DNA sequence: TGTGCCAGCAGCCTGGGCGGGAGCGGGAGAGATACGCAGTATTTT. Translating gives CASSLGGSGRDTQYF.

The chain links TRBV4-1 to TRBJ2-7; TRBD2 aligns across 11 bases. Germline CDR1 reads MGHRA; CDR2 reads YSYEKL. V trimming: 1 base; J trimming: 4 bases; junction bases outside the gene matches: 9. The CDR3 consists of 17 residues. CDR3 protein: CASSQAALAGVGYEQYF. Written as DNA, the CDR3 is TGCGCCAGCAGCCAAGCCGCACTAGCGGGAGTAGGGTACGAGCAGTACTTC.

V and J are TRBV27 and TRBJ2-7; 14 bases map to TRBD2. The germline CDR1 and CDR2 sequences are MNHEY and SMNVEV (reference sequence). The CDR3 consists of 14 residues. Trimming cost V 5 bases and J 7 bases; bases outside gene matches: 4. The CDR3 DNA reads TGTGCCAGCAGTCCGGGACTAGCGGGAGCTGAGCAGTACGTC. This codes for CASSPGLAGAEQYV.

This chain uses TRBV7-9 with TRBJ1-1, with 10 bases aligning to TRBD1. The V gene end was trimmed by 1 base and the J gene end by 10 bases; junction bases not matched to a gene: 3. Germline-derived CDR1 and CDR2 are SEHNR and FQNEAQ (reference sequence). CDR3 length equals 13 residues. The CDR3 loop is CASSLGDRGRAFF. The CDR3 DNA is TGTGCCAGCAGCTTAGGGGACAGGGGAAGAGCTTTCTTT.

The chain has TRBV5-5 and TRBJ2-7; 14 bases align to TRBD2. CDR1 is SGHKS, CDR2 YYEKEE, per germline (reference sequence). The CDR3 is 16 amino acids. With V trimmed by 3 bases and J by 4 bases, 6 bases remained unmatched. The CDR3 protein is CASSSPGTSGSYEQYV. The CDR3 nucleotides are TGTGCCAGCAGCTCGCCCGGGACTAGCGGGAGTTACGAGCAGTACGTC.